A single sample gave rise to the 11 T cell receptor beta chains below, sequenced in a study of preoperative IRX-2 immunotherapy in early breast cancer. Treatment of the sample: preoperative locoregional IRX-2 cytokine immunotherapy. Libraries were prepared by immunoSEQ multiplex PCR; TCRdb keeps only in-frame clonotypes and omits some of them. The sample lists around 88,000 clones, approximately 90% occurring once. The material sequenced was tumor tissue, taken after IRX-2 immunotherapy. Receptors originate from a human donor with breast cancer.

The J gene is TRBJ1-5, the V gene TRBV19, with unresolved D. V dropped 3 bases and J dropped 7 bases, with 13 bases sitting between them. Germline assignment: CDR1 LNHDA and CDR2 SQIVND (reference sequence). CDR3 length: 14 amino acids. CDR3 DNA: TGTGCCAGTAGTATCCGTGACAAAACCCAGCCCCAGCATTTT. Translated, it gives CASSIRDKTQPQHF.

The V gene is TRBV14, the J gene TRBJ1-2; no firm D call. The CDR3 contains 13 residues. Trimming removed 3 bases from V and 4 bases from J, with 9 bases in between. Germline CDR1 and CDR2: SGHDN and FVKESK. The CDR3 sequence: CASSQQEPYGYTF. CDR3 sequence (DNA): TGTGCCAGCAGCCAGCAGGAACCCTATGGCTACACCTTC.

J is TRBJ2-3 and V is TRBV28; D remains unclear. This CDR3 spans 12 amino acids. Trimming left V 2 bases short and J 8 bases short, with 8 bases between. The germline gives CDR1 MDHEN, CDR2 SYDVKM. CDR3 in amino acids: CASSLEDSTQYF. The CDR3 DNA is TGTGCCAGCAGTTTAGAGGATTCTACGCAGTATTTT.

The chain recombines TRBV5-1 with TRBJ1-2; D call uncertain. The CDR3 is 14 residues long. The V end was cut by 4 bases, the J end by 2 bases, with 12 bases between. Germline V gives CDR1 SGHRS, CDR2 YFSETQ. In DNA form, the CDR3 reads TGCGCCAGCAGCGCCGGACTGGGAAACTATGGCTACACCTTC. Amino acids: CASSAGLGNYGYTF.

J is TRBJ2-1 and V is TRBV14; D is perhaps TRBD1 (5 bases). Germline CDR1 SGHDN, CDR2 FVKESK. The CDR3 has 12 residues. V dropped 0 bases and J dropped 11 bases, with 8 bases sitting between them. The CDR3 loop reads CASSQDRGKQFF. CDR3 nucleotides: TGTGCCAGCAGCCAAGATAGGGGTAAGCAGTTCTTC.

The rearrangement links TRBV19 to TRBJ2-2; D gene unclear. V shed 4 bases and J shed 4 bases, with 10 bases lying between them. Germline-derived CDR1 and CDR2 are LNHDA and SQIVND (reference sequence). The CDR3 is 14 amino acids. CDR3: CASSRVSGTGELFF. The CDR3 DNA reads as TGTGCCAGTAGTAGGGTTTCGGGCACCGGGGAGCTGTTTTTT.

The V and J genes are TRBV30 and TRBJ2-5; D possibly matches TRBD1 or TRBD2 (5 bases each). Trimming cost V 1 base and J 6 bases, with 12 bases left between them. The CDR3 has 13 amino acids. CDR1 and CDR2 from the germline V gene are GTSNPN and SVGIG (reference sequence). For the CDR3, the DNA is TGTGCCTGGAGTGCCGGGGCCATGAAGACCCAGTACTTC. Translating it yields CAWSAGAMKTQYF.

The chain combines TRBV19 with TRBJ1-5; D is undetermined. Deletions cut 5 bases from V and 4 bases from J, with 9 bases between. Germline assignment: CDR1 LNHDA and CDR2 SQIVND (reference sequence). This CDR3 is built from 13 residues. CDR3 region: CASSWTVNQPQHF. In nucleotides, the CDR3 is TGTGCCAGTAGTTGGACGGTAAATCAGCCCCAGCATTTT.

The chain couples TRBV6-8 to TRBJ1-5; D perhaps matches TRBD1 (5 bases). Trimming shortened V by 8 bases and J by 4 bases, and 12 bases separated the two germline ends. Germline V CDR1 and CDR2: MNHGY, SAAAGT. This CDR3 is 13 amino acids long. The CDR3 loop reads CASARQSNQPQHF. Written as DNA, the CDR3 is TGTGCCAGCGCGAGACAGTCAAATCAGCCCCAGCATTTT.

A single count supports this clone. The chain combines TRBV6-8 with TRBJ1-5, with D unclear. The CDR3 runs 15 residues. Germline CDR1 and CDR2: MNHGY and SAAAGT. The V end was cut by 3 bases, the J end by 2 bases, with 11 bases between. The CDR3 bases are TGTGCCAGCAGTTATGCTGGGGTGGGCAATCAGCCCCAGCATTTT. Protein sequence: CASSYAGVGNQPQHF.

The CDR3 spells CASSPDRGGTDTQYF. CDR3 nucleotide sequence: TGCGCCAGCAGCCCGGACAGGGGGGGCACAGATACGCAGTATTTT. This chain links TRBV5-1 with TRBJ2-3; 10 bases line up with TRBD1. After removal of 4 bases from V and 1 base from J, the junction contained 3 bases not matched to a gene. The CDR3 is 15 amino acids. From germline, CDR1 is SGHRS and CDR2 YFSETQ. The full variable domain, in which reference TRBV5-1 and TRBJ2-3 provide the parts outside the CDR3, is KAGVTQTPRYLIKTRGQQVTLSCSPISGHRSVSWYQQTPGQGLQFLFEYFSETQRNKGNFPGRFSGRQFSNSRSEMNVSTLELGDSALYLCASSPDRGGTDTQYFGPGTRLTVL.